This T cell receptor beta chain originates from a study of blood T cell repertoires in COVID-19. Whole-study context: Donors in the United States, Italy and Spain gave samples during acute or convalescent COVID-19. T cells, B-cell-depleted T cells, or PBMCs provided the cDNA or gDNA that served as material.

This CDR3 contains 15 residues. Authors' methods: Quantification of nucleated cells was approximated via reference gene primer amplification. Sequenced by immunoSEQ multiplex PCR; TCRdb stores in-frame clones only, minus some. The V and J calls and clone size are taken from that table; D and trimming were inferred from the DNA. Among 56,000 or so clones listed, 80% to 90% were seen once. Sequences were obtained from peripheral blood. The clonotype was recovered from a man aged 45-65 years with acute or convalescent COVID-19. The rearrangement uses TRBV21-1 and TRBJ1-6; the table calls TRBD1, which could not be checked here. TRBV21-1 is shown as a pseudogene. CDR3 DNA: TGTGCCAGCAGCAGAAAACTGGAACAGGGTACGCCCCTCCACTTT. This encodes CASSRKLEQGTPLHF.